One sample yielded the 2 T cell receptor beta chains listed below, sequenced in a study of radiotherapy plus CTLA-4 blockade in lung cancer. Here immunoSEQ multiplex PCR was the method, and the copy in TCRdb shows in-frame clones only, minus some. The top ten hold approximately 8.3% of the sample, which has tens of thousands of clones, roughly 76% seen once. Sequences were derived from peripheral blood, sampled from a patient treated with radiotherapy plus ipilimumab. These receptor sequences come from a human donor with non-small cell lung cancer whose response to radiotherapy plus ipilimumab could not be evaluated.

This chain uses TRBV12-5 with TRBJ2-2; 7 bases are shared with TRBD2. Germline CDR1 LGHNT, CDR2 FRNRAP. V lost 5 bases to trimming and J lost 2 bases; unmatched junction nucleotides: 5. The CDR3 has 15 residues. CDR3 sequence: CASGPGLDNTGELFF. The CDR3 DNA follows: TGTGCTAGTGGTCCAGGACTAGACAACACCGGGGAGCTGTTTTTT.

Here the CDR3 reads CASSPRGNTEAFF. Here the CDR3 DNA reads TGTGCCAGCAGCCCCAGGGGAAACACTGAAGCTTTCTTT. This sequence joins TRBV7-3 and TRBJ1-1, with D possibly being TRBD1 (6 bases). Between the trimmed V and J ends, which lost 5 bases and 2 bases, there was a span of 9 bases. This CDR3 comprises 13 residues. Per germline, CDR1 SGHTA and CDR2 FQGTGA.